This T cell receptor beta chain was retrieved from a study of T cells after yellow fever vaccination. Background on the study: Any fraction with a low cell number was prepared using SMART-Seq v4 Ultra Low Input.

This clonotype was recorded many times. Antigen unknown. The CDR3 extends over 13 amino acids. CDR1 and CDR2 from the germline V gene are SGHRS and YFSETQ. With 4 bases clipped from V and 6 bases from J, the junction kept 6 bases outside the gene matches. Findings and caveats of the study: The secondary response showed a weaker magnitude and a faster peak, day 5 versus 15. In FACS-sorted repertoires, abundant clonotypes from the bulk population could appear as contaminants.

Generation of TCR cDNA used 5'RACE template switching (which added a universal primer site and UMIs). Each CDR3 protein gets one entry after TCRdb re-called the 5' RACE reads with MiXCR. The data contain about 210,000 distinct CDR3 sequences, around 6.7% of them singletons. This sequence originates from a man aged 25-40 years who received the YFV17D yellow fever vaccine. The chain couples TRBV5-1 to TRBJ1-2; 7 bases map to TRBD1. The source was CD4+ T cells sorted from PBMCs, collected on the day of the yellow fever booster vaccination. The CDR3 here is CASSGDSTDGYTF. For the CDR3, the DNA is TGCGCCAGCAGCGGGGACAGCACCGATGGCTACACCTTC.